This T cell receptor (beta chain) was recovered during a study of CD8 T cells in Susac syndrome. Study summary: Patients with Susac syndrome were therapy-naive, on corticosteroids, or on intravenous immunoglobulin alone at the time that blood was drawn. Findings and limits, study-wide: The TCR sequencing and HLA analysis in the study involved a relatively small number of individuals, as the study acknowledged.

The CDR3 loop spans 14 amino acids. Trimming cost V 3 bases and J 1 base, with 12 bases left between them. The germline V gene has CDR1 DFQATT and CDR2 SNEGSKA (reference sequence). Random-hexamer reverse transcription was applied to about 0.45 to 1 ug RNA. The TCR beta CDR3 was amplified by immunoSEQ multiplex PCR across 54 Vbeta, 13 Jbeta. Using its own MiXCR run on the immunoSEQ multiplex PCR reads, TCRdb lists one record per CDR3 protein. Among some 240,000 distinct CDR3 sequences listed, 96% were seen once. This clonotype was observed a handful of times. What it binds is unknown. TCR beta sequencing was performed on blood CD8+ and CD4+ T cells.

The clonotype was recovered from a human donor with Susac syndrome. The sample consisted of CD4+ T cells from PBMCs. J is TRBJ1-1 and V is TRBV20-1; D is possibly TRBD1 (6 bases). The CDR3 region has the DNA TGCAGTGCTAGGGGGGGGCTCGGGAACACTGAAGCTTTCTTT. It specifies CSARGGLGNTEAFF.